The present T cell receptor beta chain was sequenced within a study of T cells in Graves' hyperthyroidism and ophthalmopathy. This clonotype appeared once. Researchers amplified the TCR beta CDR3 regions from RNA transcripts. The TCR CDR3 was amplified in a first-round RT-PCR using the HTBI primer set. One entry per CDR3 protein, called by TCRdb with MiXCR from the multiplex PCR reads. The sample carries 650,000 to 800,000 distinct CDR3 sequences, less than 45% recorded once. V shed 4 bases and J shed 7 bases, with 13 bases lying between them. CDR1 is MGHRA and CDR2 is YSYEKL in the germline V gene. The CDR3 length is 14 residues.

This receptor was obtained from an adult man with Graves' disease, either hyperthyroidism or ophthalmopathy (not recorded which). What was sequenced was peripheral blood or thyroid tissue (not recorded which). The rearrangement joins TRBV4-1 to TRBJ1-4; D is undetermined. This CDR3 reads CASSPRASGEKLFF. The CDR3 DNA is TGCGCCAGCAGCCCCCGGGCTTCGGGTGAAAAACTGTTTTTT.